The sequence of this TCR beta chain was determined in a study of T-cell reconstitution after alpha-beta-depleted transplantation in children. Preparing the TCRbeta library involved the use of unique molecular identifiers. Each CDR3 protein is one row after TCRdb ran MiXCR on the PCR reads. Here the sample spans fewer than 1 million distinct CDR3 sequences, roughly 15% being singletons. This clonotype was detected only a few times. Its antigen is not identified. Broader study findings: Elevated TCRbeta diversity at day 60 was traced, in some patients, to surviving recipient T cells and thymic progenitors. Diversity and T-cell counts at one year after transplant derived mostly from new T cells.

This TCR was recovered from a male patient between 5 and 17 years old who had a stem cell transplant for acute lymphoblastic leukemia, so the T cells may come from the graft donor. The sequencing used PBMCs, mostly from graft donor cells, collected 360 days after TCRalphabeta/CD19-depleted stem cell transplant.

CDR3 nucleotide sequence: TGTGCCAGCAGCCAGTCTCTAATTGGAAACACCATATATTTT. Amino acids: CASSQSLIGNTIYF. This chain links TRBV7-2 with TRBJ1-3, with D hard to call. The length of the CDR3 is 14 residues. Trimming shortened V by 5 bases and J by 3 bases, and 11 bases separated the two germline ends. Looked up from germline, CDR1 is SGHTA and CDR2 is FQGNSA.